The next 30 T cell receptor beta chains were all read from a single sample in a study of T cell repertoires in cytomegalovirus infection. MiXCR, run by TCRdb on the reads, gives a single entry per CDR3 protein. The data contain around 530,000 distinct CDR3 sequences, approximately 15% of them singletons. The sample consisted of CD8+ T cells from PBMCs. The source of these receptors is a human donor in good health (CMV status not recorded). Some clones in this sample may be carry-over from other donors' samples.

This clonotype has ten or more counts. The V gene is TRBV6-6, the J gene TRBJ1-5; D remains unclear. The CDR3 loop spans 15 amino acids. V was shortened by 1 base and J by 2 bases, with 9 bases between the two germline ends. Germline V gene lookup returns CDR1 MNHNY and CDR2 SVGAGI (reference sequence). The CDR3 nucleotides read TGTGCCAGCAGTTACTATCAGACTGGCAATCAGCCCCAGCATTTT. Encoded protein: CASSYYQTGNQPQHF.

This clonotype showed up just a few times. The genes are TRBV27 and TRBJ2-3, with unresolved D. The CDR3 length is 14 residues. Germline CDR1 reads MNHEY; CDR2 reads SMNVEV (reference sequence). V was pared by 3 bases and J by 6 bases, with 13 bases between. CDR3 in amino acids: CASSFLGIRDTQYF. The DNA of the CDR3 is TGTGCCAGCAGTTTCCTGGGAATCCGCGATACGCAGTATTTT.

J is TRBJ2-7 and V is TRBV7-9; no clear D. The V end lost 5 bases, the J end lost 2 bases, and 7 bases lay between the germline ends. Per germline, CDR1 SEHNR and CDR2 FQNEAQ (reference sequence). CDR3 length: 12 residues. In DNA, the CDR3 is TGTGCCAGCAGCAAAAATCCCTACGAGCAGTACTTC. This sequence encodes CASSKNPYEQYF.

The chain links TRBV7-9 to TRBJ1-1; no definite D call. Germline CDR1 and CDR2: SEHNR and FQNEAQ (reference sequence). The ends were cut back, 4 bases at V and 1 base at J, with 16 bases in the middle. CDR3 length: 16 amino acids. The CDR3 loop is CASSSLGPGGNTEAFF. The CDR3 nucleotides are TGTGCCAGCAGCTCCTTAGGGCCAGGCGGGAACACTGAAGCTTTCTTT.

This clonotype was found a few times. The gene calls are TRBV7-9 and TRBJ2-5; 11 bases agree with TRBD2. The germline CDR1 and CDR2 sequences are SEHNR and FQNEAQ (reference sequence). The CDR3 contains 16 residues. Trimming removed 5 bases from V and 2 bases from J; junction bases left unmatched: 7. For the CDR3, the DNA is TGTGCCAGCAGCCCCCCAAGACTAGCGGGACAAGAGACCCAGTACTTC. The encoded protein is CASSPPRLAGQETQYF.

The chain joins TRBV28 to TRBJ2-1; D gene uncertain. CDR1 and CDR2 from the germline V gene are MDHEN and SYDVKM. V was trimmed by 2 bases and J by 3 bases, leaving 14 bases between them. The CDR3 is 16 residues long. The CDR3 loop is CASSLRQSFYYNEQFF. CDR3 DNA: TGTGCCAGCAGTTTAAGGCAGTCCTTCTACTACAATGAGCAGTTCTTC.

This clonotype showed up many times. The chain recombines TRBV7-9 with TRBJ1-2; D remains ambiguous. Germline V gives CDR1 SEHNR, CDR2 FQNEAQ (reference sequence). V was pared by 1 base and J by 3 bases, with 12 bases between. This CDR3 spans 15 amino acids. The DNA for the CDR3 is TGTGCCAGCAGCTTAGATGGGGAGGGCGACTATGGCTACACCTTC. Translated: CASSLDGEGDYGYTF.

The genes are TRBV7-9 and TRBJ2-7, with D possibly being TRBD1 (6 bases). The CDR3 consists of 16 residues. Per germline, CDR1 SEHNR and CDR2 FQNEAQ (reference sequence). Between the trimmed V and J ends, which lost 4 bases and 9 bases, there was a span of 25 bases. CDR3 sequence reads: CASSSDRTEKWHVQYF. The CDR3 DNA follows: TGTGCCAGCAGCTCCGACCGGACAGAAAAATGGCACGTGCAGTACTTC.

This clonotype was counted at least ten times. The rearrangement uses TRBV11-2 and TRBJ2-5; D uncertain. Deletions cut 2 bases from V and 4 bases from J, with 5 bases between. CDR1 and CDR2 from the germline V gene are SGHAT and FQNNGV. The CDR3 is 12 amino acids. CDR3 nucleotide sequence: TGTGCCAGCAGCTTACTCGTAGAGACCCAGTACTTC. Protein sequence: CASSLLVETQYF.

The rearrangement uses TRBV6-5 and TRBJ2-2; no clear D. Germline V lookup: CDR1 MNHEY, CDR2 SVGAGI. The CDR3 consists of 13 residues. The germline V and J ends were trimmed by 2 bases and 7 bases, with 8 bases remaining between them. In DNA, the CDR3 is TGTGCCAGCAGTTACCCCGAAGACGGGGAGCTGTTTTTT. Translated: CASSYPEDGELFF.

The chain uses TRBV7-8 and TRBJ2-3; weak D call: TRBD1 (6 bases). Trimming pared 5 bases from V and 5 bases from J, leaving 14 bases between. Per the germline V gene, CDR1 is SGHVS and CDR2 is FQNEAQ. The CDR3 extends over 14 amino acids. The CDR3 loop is CASSPLGAGDTQYF. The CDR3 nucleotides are TGTGCCAGCAGCCCGCTGGGGGCTGGAGATACGCAGTATTTT.

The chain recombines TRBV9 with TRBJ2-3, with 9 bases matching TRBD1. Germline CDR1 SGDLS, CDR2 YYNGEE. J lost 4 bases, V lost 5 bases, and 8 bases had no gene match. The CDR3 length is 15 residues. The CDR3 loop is CASSTQGARADTQYF. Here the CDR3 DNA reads TGTGCCAGCAGTACACAGGGGGCGCGGGCAGATACGCAGTATTTT.

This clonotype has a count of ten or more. The CDR3, as DNA: TGTGCCAGCAGACCTACAGGGCATCCCGGAAACACCATATATTTT. This translates into CASRPTGHPGNTIYF. This chain connects TRBV7-9 to TRBJ1-3, with D possibly matching TRBD1 (6 bases). The CDR3 runs to 15 residues. The V end lost 6 bases, the J end lost 4 bases, and 16 bases lay between the germline ends. Germline CDR1 reads SEHNR; CDR2 reads FQNEAQ (reference sequence).

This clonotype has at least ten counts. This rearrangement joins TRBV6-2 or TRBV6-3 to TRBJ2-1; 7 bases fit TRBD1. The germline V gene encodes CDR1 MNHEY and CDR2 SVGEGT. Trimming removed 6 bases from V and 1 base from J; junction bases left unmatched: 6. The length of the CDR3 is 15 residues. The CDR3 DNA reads TGTGCCAGCAGCGGACCGGACAGGTCCTACAATGAGCAGTTCTTC. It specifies CASSGPDRSYNEQFF.

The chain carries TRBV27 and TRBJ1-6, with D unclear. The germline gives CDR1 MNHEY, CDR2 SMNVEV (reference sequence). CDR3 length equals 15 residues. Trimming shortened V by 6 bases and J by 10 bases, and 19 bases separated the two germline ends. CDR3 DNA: TGTGCCAGCAGCGAAGGAGGACCCTTGGGGTCACCCCTCCACTTT. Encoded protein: CASSEGGPLGSPLHF.

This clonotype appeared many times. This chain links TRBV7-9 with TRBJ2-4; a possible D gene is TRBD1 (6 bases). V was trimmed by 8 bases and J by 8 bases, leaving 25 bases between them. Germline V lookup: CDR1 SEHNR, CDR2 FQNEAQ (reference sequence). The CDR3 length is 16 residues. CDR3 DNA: TGTGCCAGCCGTGCGAGGGGGAATCGGGTACCGGACATTCAGTACTTC. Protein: CASRARGNRVPDIQYF.

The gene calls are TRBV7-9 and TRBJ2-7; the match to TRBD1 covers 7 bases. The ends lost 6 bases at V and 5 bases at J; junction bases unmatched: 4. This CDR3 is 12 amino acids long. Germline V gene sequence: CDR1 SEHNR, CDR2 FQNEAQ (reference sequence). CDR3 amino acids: CASSGQDNEQYF. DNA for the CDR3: TGTGCCAGCAGTGGACAGGACAACGAGCAGTACTTC.

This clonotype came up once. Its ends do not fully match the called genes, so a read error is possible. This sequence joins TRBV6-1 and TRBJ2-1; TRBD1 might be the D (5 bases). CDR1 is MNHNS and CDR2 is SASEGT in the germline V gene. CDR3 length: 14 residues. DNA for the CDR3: TGTTCCAGCACTCAGGGCCCGACGCTTAATGAGCAGTTCTTC. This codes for CSSTQGPTLNEQFF.

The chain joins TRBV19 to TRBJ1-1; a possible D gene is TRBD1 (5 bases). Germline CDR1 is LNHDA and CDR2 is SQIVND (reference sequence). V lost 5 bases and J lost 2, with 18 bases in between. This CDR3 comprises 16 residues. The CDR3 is CASSSIRDLGNTEAFF. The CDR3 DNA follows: TGTGCCAGTAGTTCGATCCGGGACCTGGGAAACACTGAAGCTTTCTTT. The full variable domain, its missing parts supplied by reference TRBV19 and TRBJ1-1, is DGGITQSPKYLFRKEGQNVTLSCEQNLNHDAMYWYRQDPGQGLRLIYYSQIVNDFQKGDIAEGYSVSREKKESFPLTVTSAQKNPTAFYLCASSSIRDLGNTEAFFGQGTRLTVV.

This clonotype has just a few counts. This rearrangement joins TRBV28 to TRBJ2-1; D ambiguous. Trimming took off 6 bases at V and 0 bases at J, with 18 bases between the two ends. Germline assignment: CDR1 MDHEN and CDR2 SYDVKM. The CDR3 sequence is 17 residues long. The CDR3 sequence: CASSRTDYTSSYNEQFF. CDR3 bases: TGTGCCAGCAGCCGCACCGATTACACGAGCTCCTACAATGAGCAGTTCTTC.

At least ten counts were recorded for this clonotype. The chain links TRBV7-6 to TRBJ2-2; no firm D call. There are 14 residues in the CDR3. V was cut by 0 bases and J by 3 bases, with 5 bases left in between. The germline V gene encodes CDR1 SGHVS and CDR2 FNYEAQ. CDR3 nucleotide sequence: TGTGCCAGCAGCTTAGCGCCGCACACCGGGGAGCTGTTTTTT. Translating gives CASSLAPHTGELFF. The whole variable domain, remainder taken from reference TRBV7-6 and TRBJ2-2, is GAGVSQSPRYKVTKRGQDVALRCDPISGHVSLYWYRQALGQGPEFLTYFNYEAQQDKSGLPNDRFSAERPEGSISTLTIQRTEQRDSAMYRCASSLAPHTGELFFGEGSRLTVL.

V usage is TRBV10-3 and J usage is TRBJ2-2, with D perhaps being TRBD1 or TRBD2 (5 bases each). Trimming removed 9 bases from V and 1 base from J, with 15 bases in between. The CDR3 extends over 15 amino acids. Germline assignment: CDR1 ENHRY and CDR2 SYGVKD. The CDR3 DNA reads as TGTGCCATGGGGGAAGCCAGACAGAACACCGGGGAGCTGTTTTTT. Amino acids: CAMGEARQNTGELFF.

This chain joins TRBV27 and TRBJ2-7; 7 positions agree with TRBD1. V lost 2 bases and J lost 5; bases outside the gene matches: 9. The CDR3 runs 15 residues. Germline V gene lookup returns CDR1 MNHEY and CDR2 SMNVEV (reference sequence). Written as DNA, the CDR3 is TGTGCCAGCAGTTTAGTTTCCGACAGGGCGGACGAGCAGTACTTC. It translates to CASSLVSDRADEQYF.

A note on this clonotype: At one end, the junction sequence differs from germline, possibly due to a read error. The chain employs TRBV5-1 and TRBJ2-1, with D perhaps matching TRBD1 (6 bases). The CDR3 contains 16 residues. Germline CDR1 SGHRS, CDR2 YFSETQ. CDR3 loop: CAGSLDGTSSYNEQFF. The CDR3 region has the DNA TGCGCCGGCAGCTTAGACGGGACAAGCTCCTACAATGAGCAGTTCTTC.

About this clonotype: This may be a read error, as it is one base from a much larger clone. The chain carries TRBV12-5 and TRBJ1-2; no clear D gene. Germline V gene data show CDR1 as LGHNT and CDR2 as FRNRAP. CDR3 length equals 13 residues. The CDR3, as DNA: TGTGCTAGTGGTTTATACGGAAACTATGGCTACATCTTC. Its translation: CASGLYGNYGYIF.

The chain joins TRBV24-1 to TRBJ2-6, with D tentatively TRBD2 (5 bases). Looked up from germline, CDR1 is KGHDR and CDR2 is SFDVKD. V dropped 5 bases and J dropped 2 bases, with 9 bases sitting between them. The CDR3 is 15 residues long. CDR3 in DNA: TGTGCCACCAGTGTCAAGGAGGCTGGGGCCAACGTCCTGACTTTC. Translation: CATSVKEAGANVLTF.

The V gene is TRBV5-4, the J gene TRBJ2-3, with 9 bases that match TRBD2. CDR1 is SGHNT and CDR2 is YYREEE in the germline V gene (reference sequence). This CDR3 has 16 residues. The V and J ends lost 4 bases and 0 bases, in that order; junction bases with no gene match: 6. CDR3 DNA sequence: TGTGCCAGCAGCGCCTGGACTAGCGAGAGCACAGATACGCAGTATTTT. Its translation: CASSAWTSESTDTQYF.

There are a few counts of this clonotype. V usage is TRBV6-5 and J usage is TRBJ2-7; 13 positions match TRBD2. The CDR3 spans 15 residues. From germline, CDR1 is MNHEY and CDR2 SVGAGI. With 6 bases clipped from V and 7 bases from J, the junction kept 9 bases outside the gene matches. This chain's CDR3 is CASSPLGLAGEEQYF. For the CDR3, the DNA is TGTGCCAGCAGCCCCCTAGGACTAGCGGGAGAGGAGCAGTACTTC.

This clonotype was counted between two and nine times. CDR3 bases: TGTGCTAGTGGTCTGGACAGGGTTAACTATGGCTACACCTTC. As protein: CASGLDRVNYGYTF. The J gene is TRBJ1-2, the V gene TRBV12-5, with 8 bases matching TRBD1. V lost 5 bases, J lost 1 base, and 3 bases stayed unmatched. This CDR3 is built from 14 residues. Germline CDR1 LGHNT, CDR2 FRNRAP.

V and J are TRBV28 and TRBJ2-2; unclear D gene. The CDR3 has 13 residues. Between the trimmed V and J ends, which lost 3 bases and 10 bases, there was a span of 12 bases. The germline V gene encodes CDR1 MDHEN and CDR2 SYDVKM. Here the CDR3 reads CASSLIGSEELFF. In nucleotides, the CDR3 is TGTGCCAGCAGTTTGATTGGTTCCGAGGAGCTGTTTTTT.